The 27 T cell receptor beta chains given below trace back to one sample, sequenced in a study of identical twins. TCRdb re-called the 5' RACE reads through MiXCR, storing one row per CDR3 protein. This table has roughly 770,000 distinct CDR3 sequences, around a sixth appearing once. The data were also submitted as part of a second study, on T cells expressing NK-cell markers.

Sequencing was performed on PBMCs. These receptors all stem from a woman between 18 and 29 years old in good health.

This chain joins TRBV12-3 or TRBV12-4 and TRBJ1-6; 8 nucleotides match TRBD1. Germline trimming cut 7 bases from V and 9 bases from J; bases unmatched to any gene: 8. CDR3 size: 14 residues. Written as DNA, the CDR3 is TGTGCCAGCACTTCGGACAGGGAATTTTCACCCCTCCACTTT. Amino acids: CASTSDREFSPLHF.

At least ten counts were recorded for this clonotype. J is TRBJ2-4 and V is TRBV28, with TRBD2 identical over 10 bases. This CDR3 is 16 amino acids long. V lost 2 bases, J lost 2 bases, and 3 bases stayed unmatched. Germline V gene data show CDR1 as MDHEN and CDR2 as SYDVKM. The CDR3 DNA is TGTGCCAGCAGTTTACTAGCGGGAGTTACCAAAAACATTCAGTACTTC. Amino acid sequence: CASSLLAGVTKNIQYF.

The V and J genes are TRBV25-1 and TRBJ2-2; tentatively, D is TRBD2 (5 bases). This CDR3 region has 13 residues. V was trimmed by 8 bases and J by 3 bases, leaving 10 bases between them. Germline CDR1 and CDR2: MGHDK and SYGVNS. In DNA, the CDR3 is TGTGCCAGCGGCCGGGGTTACACCGGGGAGCTGTTTTTT. It is translated as CASGRGYTGELFF.

This clonotype was seen a handful of times. The chain joins TRBV18 to TRBJ2-1; D uncertain. Germline V gene sequence: CDR1 KGHSH, CDR2 LQKENI. The CDR3 sequence is 12 residues long. Trimming pared 3 bases from V and 6 bases from J, leaving 6 bases between. The CDR3 coding sequence is TGTGCCAGCTCACCTAGTCTCAATGAGCAGTTCTTC. Amino acid sequence: CASSPSLNEQFF.

This clonotype was detected a few times. The rearrangement links TRBV5-6 to TRBJ2-5, with 11 nucleotides matching TRBD1. Per the germline V gene, CDR1 is SGHDT and CDR2 is YYEEEE. The CDR3 has 13 amino acids. J lost 7 bases, V lost 4 bases, and 3 bases had no gene match. The CDR3 nucleotides are TGTGCCAGCAGCCCCGGGACAGGGGGGACCCAGTACTTC. This sequence encodes CASSPGTGGTQYF.

This clonotype has more than one count but fewer than ten. The chain combines TRBV5-1 with TRBJ1-2, with unresolved D. Trimming removed 0 bases at V and 3 bases at J, with 9 bases between. The CDR3 totals 14 residues. The V gene's germline CDR1 is SGHRS and CDR2 YFSETQ. CDR3 DNA: TGCGCCAGCAGCTTGGTAGCAGGCCACTATGGCTACACCTTC. It codes for CASSLVAGHYGYTF.

In its sample, this clonotype was seen a few times. For the CDR3, the DNA is TGTGCCAGCAGCCTAGGGTCCCAGAGTAAGTTCTTC. Protein: CASSLGSQSKFF. The V call is TRBV7-9, the J call TRBJ2-1, with no clear D. Germline V gene sequence: CDR1 SEHNR, CDR2 FQNEAQ (reference sequence). This CDR3 region has 12 residues. Trimming cost V 5 bases and J 14 bases, with 16 bases left between them. The full variable domain, completed using reference TRBV7-9 and TRBJ2-1, is DTGVSQNPRHKITKRGQNVTFRCDPISEHNRLYWYRQTLGQGPEFLTYFQNEAQLEKSRLLSDRFSAERPKGSFSTLEIQRTEQGDSAMYLCASSLGSQSKFFGPGTRLTVL.

This clonotype occurred a few times. V is TRBV12-3 or TRBV12-4 and J is TRBJ1-5; no clear D gene. The CDR3 covers 16 residues. V gave up 4 bases and J gave up 0 bases, with 13 bases separating them. This chain's CDR3 is CASSSKAANSNQPQHF. In nucleotides, the CDR3 is TGTGCCAGCAGTTCGAAGGCGGCTAATAGCAATCAGCCCCAGCATTTT.

The rearrangement links TRBV11-2 to TRBJ2-1; 8 positions match TRBD2. Trimming at V came to 2 bases and at J to 9 bases, leaving 9 bases not matched to a gene. The CDR3 totals 15 residues. Germline loops: CDR1 SGHAT, CDR2 FQNNGV. The CDR3 region has the DNA TGTGCCAGCAGCTTATTGACGGGGGGGGCAGGTGAGCAGTTCTTC. The encoded protein is CASSLLTGGAGEQFF.

About this clonotype: At one end, the junction sequence differs from germline, possibly due to a read error. The V call is TRBV28, the J call TRBJ2-7; 7 bases are shared with TRBD1. Germline V gene lookup returns CDR1 MDHEN and CDR2 SYDVKM. The CDR3 is 16 amino acids. CDR3 sequence reads: CASSHSGTELFYDQYF. CDR3 nucleotide sequence: TGTGCCAGCAGCCATTCCGGGACAGAACTATTTTACGATCAGTACTTC.

The chain employs TRBV6-1 and TRBJ2-7; possibly TRBD2 for D (7 bases). CDR1 is MNHNS and CDR2 is SASEGT in the germline V gene. This CDR3 comprises 15 residues. Trimming pared 6 bases from V and 7 bases from J, leaving 22 bases between. CDR3 residues: CASRRGGRDLMEQYF. In DNA, the CDR3 is TGTGCCAGCAGGAGGGGGGGGAGGGACCTCATGGAGCAGTACTTC.

The chain employs TRBV7-9 and TRBJ2-7; the match to TRBD2 covers 7 bases. Per the germline V gene, CDR1 is SEHNR and CDR2 is FQNEAQ (reference sequence). The V and J ends lost 4 bases and 5 bases, in that order; junction bases with no gene match: 8. The length of the CDR3 is 14 residues. The CDR3: CASSSGLEENEQYF. The CDR3 nucleotides read TGTGCCAGCAGCTCTGGACTAGAAGAGAACGAGCAGTACTTC. Drawing the rest from reference TRBV7-9 and TRBJ2-7, the complete variable domain is DTGVSQNPRHKITKRGQNVTFRCDPISEHNRLYWYRQTLGQGPEFLTYFQNEAQLEKSRLLSDRFSAERPKGSFSTLEIQRTEQGDSAMYLCASSSGLEENEQYFGPGTRLTVT.

The genes are TRBV5-1 and TRBJ2-7, with D hard to call. The length of the CDR3 is 13 residues. Trimming removed 2 bases at V and 7 bases at J, with 13 bases between. The germline V gene encodes CDR1 SGHRS and CDR2 YFSETQ. The CDR3 nucleotides are TGCGCCAGCAGCTTCCCATACGCCCCGGAGCAGTACTTC. Translating it yields CASSFPYAPEQYF.

This clonotype was seen more than once but under ten times. V gene TRBV20-1 combines with J gene TRBJ2-5; TRBD2 might be the D (6 bases). V lost 1 base to trimming and J lost 7 bases, with 13 bases between them. The V gene's germline CDR1 is DFQATT and CDR2 SNEGSKA (reference sequence). The CDR3 extends over 13 amino acids. The CDR3 loop is CSARVAEEGTQYF. In nucleotides, the CDR3 is TGCAGTGCTAGAGTAGCTGAGGAGGGGACCCAGTACTTC.

This clonotype was picked up a small number of times. The gene calls are TRBV7-2 and TRBJ2-3; 7 nucleotides agree with TRBD1. After removal of 0 bases from V and 0 bases from J, the junction contained 3 bases not matched to a gene. Germline loops: CDR1 SGHTA, CDR2 FQGNSA. The CDR3 length is 16 residues. CDR3 in DNA: TGTGCCAGCAGCTTAGCTGGGACAGCCAGCACAGATACGCAGTATTTT. Translated: CASSLAGTASTDTQYF.

This clonotype was seen many times. V is TRBV5-1 and J is TRBJ2-5; D not resolved. The CDR3 is 13 amino acids. V was cut by 0 bases and J by 4 bases, with 7 bases left in between. CDR1 is SGHRS, CDR2 YFSETQ, per germline. DNA of the CDR3: TGCGCCAGCAGCTTGGGCGGTGGAGAGACCCAGTACTTC. It yields the protein CASSLGGGETQYF.

The chain joins TRBV5-6 to TRBJ2-5, with D perhaps TRBD2 (5 bases). The CDR3 is 14 residues long. Deletions cut 0 bases from V and 3 bases from J, with 9 bases between. Germline V gene lookup returns CDR1 SGHDT and CDR2 YYEEEE. CDR3 residues: CASSLEWREETQYF. DNA of the CDR3: TGTGCCAGCAGCTTGGAATGGCGGGAAGAGACCCAGTACTTC.

The genes are TRBV7-2 and TRBJ2-7, with TRBD2 matching over 11 bases. The CDR3 is made up of 17 amino acids. Germline values: CDR1 SGHTA, CDR2 FQGNSA. V lost 4 bases and J lost 0; bases outside the gene matches: 8. CDR3 nucleotide sequence: TGTGCCAGCAGCTCTAGGGGTACTAGCGGGAGCTCCTACGAGCAGTACTTC. It specifies CASSSRGTSGSSYEQYF.

This clonotype has just a few counts. V is TRBV20-1 and J is TRBJ1-2; TRBD1 matches at 7 bases. Germline values: CDR1 DFQATT, CDR2 SNEGSKA (reference sequence). J lost 4 bases, V lost 6 bases, and 2 bases had no gene match. CDR3 size: 11 residues. The CDR3 reads CSAGTVYGYTF. For the CDR3, the DNA is TGCAGTGCCGGGACAGTCTATGGCTACACCTTC.

This clonotype was seen many times. The chain recombines TRBV7-9 with TRBJ2-3; D is undetermined. Germline CDR1 reads SEHNR; CDR2 reads FQNEAQ (reference sequence). The CDR3 is 12 amino acids. V was cut by 6 bases and J by 4 bases, with 8 bases left in between. The CDR3 is CASSRSPDTQYF. CDR3 bases: TGTGCCAGCAGTCGGTCCCCAGATACGCAGTATTTT.

The V gene is TRBV20-1, the J gene TRBJ1-4; a weak D match, TRBD1 (5 bases). This CDR3 has 15 amino acids. CDR1 and CDR2 (germline): DFQATT, SNEGSKA (reference sequence). The germline V and J ends were trimmed by 0 bases and 4 bases, with 12 bases remaining between them. The CDR3 DNA sequence: TGCAGTGCTAGAGACGAGTACAGGAGTAATGAAAAACTGTTTTTT. Amino acid sequence: CSARDEYRSNEKLFF.

V gene TRBV6-2 or TRBV6-3 combines with J gene TRBJ2-1; D is possibly TRBD1 or TRBD2 (5 bases each). The CDR3 is made up of 16 amino acids. Trimming shortened V by 3 bases and J by 3 bases, and 15 bases separated the two germline ends. Germline CDR1 is MNHEY and CDR2 is SVGEGT. The CDR3 region is CASSYSQGALYNEQFF. The CDR3 DNA follows: TGTGCCAGCAGTTATAGCCAGGGAGCTCTCTACAATGAGCAGTTCTTC.

The chain carries TRBV29-1 and TRBJ2-3; 7 bases match TRBD1. CDR3 length equals 12 residues. Germline CDR1 and CDR2: SQVTM and ANQGSEA. Losses at the gene ends were 8 bases for V and 4 bases for J; bases not matched to a gene: 6. In DNA form, the CDR3 reads TGCAGCTTCGAGGGGGCCCCAGATACGCAGTATTTT. The encoded protein is CSFEGAPDTQYF.

The table lists this clonotype with a few counts. CDR3 bases: TGCAGTGCTGCAACTTTAGCGGGGGGGCAAGAGACCCAGTACTTC. Residues: CSAATLAGGQETQYF. This sequence joins TRBV20-1 and TRBJ2-5, with TRBD2 matching 11 bases. This CDR3 is 15 amino acids long. The germline gives CDR1 DFQATT, CDR2 SNEGSKA (reference sequence). V shed 5 bases, J shed 2 bases, and the junction held 7 bases outside the gene matches.

The chain has TRBV27 and TRBJ1-2, with TRBD1 matching over 7 bases. CDR1 MNHEY and CDR2 SMNVEV come from the germline V gene (reference sequence). CDR3 length: 15 residues. J gave up 3 bases and V 4 bases, and 8 bases lay outside the gene matches. CDR3 nucleotides: TGTGCCAGCAGTTCGGCCGACAGGGCCTACTATGGCTACACCTTC. Protein sequence: CASSSADRAYYGYTF.

The chain combines TRBV11-2 with TRBJ1-1; D is perhaps TRBD1 (5 bases). This CDR3 is 15 amino acids long. Trimming cost V 6 bases and J 3 bases, with 17 bases left between them. CDR1 and CDR2 from the germline V gene are SGHAT and FQNNGV. The chain's CDR3 is CASRGRSSGDTEAFF. In DNA form, the CDR3 reads TGTGCCAGCAGGGGACGTTCATCCGGCGACACTGAAGCTTTCTTT.

The rearrangement joins TRBV18 to TRBJ2-2, with 8 positions matching TRBD2. Trimming at V came to 5 bases and at J to 3 bases, leaving 5 bases not matched to a gene. There are 15 residues in the CDR3. Germline lookup yields CDR1 KGHSH and CDR2 LQKENI. This chain's CDR3 is CASSIAGHDTGELFF. CDR3 bases: TGTGCCAGCTCAATAGCGGGGCATGACACCGGGGAGCTGTTTTTT. Full variable domain (remainder filled in from reference TRBV18 and TRBJ2-2): NAGVMQNPRHLVRRRGQEARLRCSPMKGHSHVYWYRQLPEEGLKFMVYLQKENIIDESGMPKERFSAEFPKEGPSILRIQQVVRGDSAAYFCASSIAGHDTGELFFGEGSRLTVL.